A single sample gave rise to the 5 T cell receptor beta chains below, sequenced in a study of blood T cells in healthy people across ages. Together with a sample-barcoded 5' primer, a J-beta primer mix was included in a second PCR lasting about 7 to 11 cycles. TCRdb processed the 5' RACE reads anew with MiXCR; each CDR3 protein has one entry. The profile shows about 970,000 distinct CDR3 sequences, 51% of them singletons. The sequenced sample consisted of blood. Every receptor here comes from an older woman in good health.

The genes are TRBV2 and TRBJ2-5, with TRBD1 identical over 12 bases. J gave up 7 bases and V 7 bases, and 7 bases lay outside the gene matches. This CDR3 is 14 amino acids long. Germline CDR1 is SNHLY and CDR2 is FYNNEI. The CDR3 region is CASKGQGAIGTQYF. Here the CDR3 DNA reads TGTGCCAGCAAGGGACAGGGGGCAATCGGGACCCAGTACTTC.

This rearrangement joins TRBV4-2 to TRBJ2-5; D is uncertain. The CDR3 is 13 amino acids. Germline V gives CDR1 LGHNA, CDR2 YNFKEQ. With 0 bases removed from V and 7 bases from J, the gap between germline ends came to 9 bases. CDR3 in amino acids: CASSQDGLGTQYF. CDR3 bases: TGTGCCAGCAGCCAAGATGGGTTGGGGACCCAGTACTTC.

This clonotype has a handful of counts. J is TRBJ2-7 and V is TRBV15; D gene unclear. V lost 1 base to trimming and J lost 6 bases, with 7 bases between them. CDR3 size: 12 residues. From germline, CDR1 is LNHNV and CDR2 YYDKDF (reference sequence). The CDR3 DNA reads as TGTGCCACCAGCAGAGTCGGTAGCGAGCAGTACTTC. Translating gives CATSRVGSEQYF.

This clonotype was seen a few times. The gene calls are TRBV12-3 or TRBV12-4 and TRBJ2-5, with 9 bases lining up with TRBD2. This CDR3 has 13 amino acids. Losses at the gene ends were 7 bases for V and 4 bases for J; bases not matched to a gene: 4. This chain's CDR3 is CASNLAGRETQYF. In nucleotides, the CDR3 is TGTGCCAGCAACCTAGCGGGACGAGAGACCCAGTACTTC.

This clonotype came up a few times. The rearrangement joins TRBV7-2 to TRBJ2-5; TRBD2 agrees at 9 bases. The length of the CDR3 is 16 residues. CDR1 is SGHTA, CDR2 FQGNSA, per germline. J gave up 2 bases and V 5 bases, and 9 bases lay outside the gene matches. The CDR3 coding sequence is TGTGCCAGCAGCACAAGACTAGCGGAGATTCAAGAGACCCAGTACTTC. As protein: CASSTRLAEIQETQYF. The full variable domain, with the rest looked up from reference TRBV7-2 and TRBJ2-5, is GAGVSQSPSNKVTEKGKDVELRCDPISGHTALYWYRQSLGQGLEFLIYFQGNSAPDKSGLPSDRFSAERTGGSVSTLTIQRTQQEDSAVYLCASSTRLAEIQETQYFGPGTRLLVL.